Presented here are 25 T cell receptor beta chains from one specimen sequenced in a study of blood T cell repertoires in COVID-19. Profiling relied on immunoSEQ multiplex PCR, and the TCRdb table lists in-frame clones only, not all of them. The data hold 250,000 to 300,000 clones, with about nine tenths observed a single time. Sample: PBMCs or T cells enriched from blood (not recorded which). Source of these receptors: a woman aged 40 to 49 who had recovered from COVID-19.

The rearrangement uses TRBV5-1 and TRBJ2-5, with TRBD1 identical over 12 bases. Germline V CDR1 and CDR2: SGHRS, YFSETQ. The CDR3 length is 16 residues. Losses at the gene ends were 4 bases for V and 4 bases for J; bases not matched to a gene: 8. CDR3 sequence (DNA): TGCGCCAGCAGCGTAAAGGGACAGGGGGCGAGAGAGACCCAGTACTTC. Its protein product is CASSVKGQGARETQYF.

This clone was picked up one time. CDR3 in DNA: TGTGCCAGCAGTGAAACGGGGGAAGATCAGCCCCAGCATTTT. This translates into CASSETGEDQPQHF. The V and J genes are TRBV2 and TRBJ1-5; perhaps TRBD1 as D (5 bases). The V gene lost 2 bases and the J gene lost 5 bases, with 10 bases spanning the gap. CDR3 length equals 14 residues. Per germline, CDR1 SNHLY and CDR2 FYNNEI.

The table lists this clone with a count of one. The chain combines TRBV15 with TRBJ2-7; no firm D call. Germline values: CDR1 LNHNV, CDR2 YYDKDF (reference sequence). The CDR3 length is 16 residues. V lost 3 bases and J 5 bases, leaving 20 bases between the germline ends. The chain's CDR3 is CATSRIQIEAQHEQYF. The CDR3 DNA reads TGTGCCACCAGCAGGATTCAAATAGAAGCCCAACACGAGCAGTACTTC.

Here the CDR3 reads CASSIGQGSHYEQYF. In DNA, the CDR3 is TGTGCCAGTAGTATAGGACAGGGGAGCCACTACGAGCAGTACTTC. V usage is TRBV19 and J usage is TRBJ2-7; 8 nucleotides match TRBD1. The J segment lost 3 bases and the V segment lost 1 base, leaving 5 bases of the junction unmatched. In germline, CDR1 is LNHDA, CDR2 SQIVND (reference sequence). The CDR3 length is 15 residues.

This clone was observed once. V usage is TRBV25-1 and J usage is TRBJ2-3; 9 bases are a match to TRBD2. This CDR3 has 16 residues. The V segment lost 5 bases and the J segment 0 bases; nucleotides outside the gene matches: 6. Germline CDR1 reads MGHDK; CDR2 reads SYGVNS. CDR3 region: CASSPGAGGSTDTQYF. The CDR3 DNA follows: TGTGCCAGCAGTCCGGGAGCGGGGGGAAGCACAGATACGCAGTATTTT.

The chain links TRBV19 to TRBJ2-7; D uncertain. Germline CDR1 is LNHDA and CDR2 is SQIVND (reference sequence). V lost 1 base and J lost 5, with 15 bases in between. The CDR3 covers 15 residues. CDR3 bases: TGTGCCAGTAGTATAGTTCCATCCCTCGCGCACGAGCAGTACTTC. It is translated as CASSIVPSLAHEQYF.

This clone came up once. The rearrangement links TRBV7-9 to TRBJ1-5; no clear D. Per germline, CDR1 SEHNR and CDR2 FQNEAQ (reference sequence). Trimming shortened V by 1 base and J by 5 bases, and 12 bases separated the two germline ends. This CDR3 has 15 amino acids. The DNA of the CDR3 is TGTGCCAGCAGCTTAGGGACTGATTCCTATCAGCCCCAGCATTTT. Translating gives CASSLGTDSYQPQHF.

This chain connects TRBV27 to TRBJ1-1; no clear D. CDR3 length equals 15 residues. Germline V CDR1 and CDR2: MNHEY, SMNVEV (reference sequence). Trimming stripped 0 bases from V and 2 bases from J, with 10 bases between. CDR3 region: CASSLSLGVNTEAFF. The CDR3 nucleotides read TGTGCCAGCAGTTTATCTCTCGGGGTCAACACTGAAGCTTTCTTT.

This chain links TRBV9 with TRBJ2-1; 9 bases map to TRBD2. Germline CDR1 and CDR2: SGDLS and YYNGEE. The CDR3 contains 17 residues. J was trimmed by 4 bases and V by 0 bases; bases with no gene match: 8. The CDR3 protein is CASSVDVSGGLYNEQFF. CDR3 nucleotide sequence: TGTGCCAGCAGCGTAGACGTTAGCGGGGGATTATACAATGAGCAGTTCTTC.

The V gene is TRBV7-2, the J gene TRBJ1-2; 8 nucleotides line up with TRBD1. The CDR3 has 13 amino acids. V lost 2 bases and J lost 12; bases outside the gene matches: 8. Germline V gives CDR1 SGHTA, CDR2 FQGNSA. The CDR3 reads CASSLQDRECNTF. CDR3 nucleotides: TGTGCCAGCAGCTTACAGGACAGGGAGTGCAACACCTTC.

This clone was picked up a small number of times. The rearrangement links TRBV6-1 to TRBJ2-7, with 8 bases matching TRBD1. J was trimmed by 4 bases and V by 1 base; bases with no gene match: 3. The CDR3 is 14 residues long. The germline gives CDR1 MNHNS, CDR2 SASEGT. CDR3 sequence: CASSEGTGFYEQYF. In DNA, the CDR3 is TGTGCCAGCAGTGAAGGGACAGGGTTTTACGAGCAGTACTTC.

CDR3 residues: CASSPGGSGNTIYF. CDR3 DNA sequence: TGTGCCAGCTCACCGGGAGGATCTGGAAACACCATATATTTT. J is TRBJ1-3 and V is TRBV18; the D is unclear. Per germline, CDR1 KGHSH and CDR2 LQKENI. V lost 3 bases and J 1 base, leaving 7 bases between the germline ends. This CDR3 has 14 residues.

This clone has just a few counts. In nucleotides, the CDR3 is TGTGCCAGCTCACCACGTCAGGGAAGGAACACCGGGGAGCTGTTTTTT. It codes for CASSPRQGRNTGELFF. V gene TRBV18 combines with J gene TRBJ2-2; D possibly corresponds to TRBD1 (5 bases). V lost 1 base and J lost 1, with 10 bases in between. CDR1 and CDR2 (germline): KGHSH, LQKENI. This CDR3 region has 16 residues.

This chain uses TRBV11-2 with TRBJ1-6; unclear D gene. Germline CDR1 and CDR2: SGHAT and FQNNGV. The CDR3 is made up of 15 amino acids. Trimming removed 8 bases at V and 0 bases at J, with 11 bases between. DNA for the CDR3: TGTGCCAGCGCTGAGGGAAGCTCCTATAATTCACCCCTCCACTTT. It codes for CASAEGSSYNSPLHF.

V gene TRBV6-1 combines with J gene TRBJ2-1, with 12 bases identical to TRBD2. This CDR3 region has 17 residues. Unmatched junction bases numbered 7, after V lost 4 bases and J lost 3 bases. Germline-derived CDR1 and CDR2 are MNHNS and SASEGT. The CDR3 region has the DNA TGTGCCAGCAGTGCCTCTGGACTAGCGGGATTCTACAATGAGCAGTTCTTC. Translated, it gives CASSASGLAGFYNEQFF.

The chain uses TRBV19 and TRBJ1-5; D not certain. This CDR3 has 15 amino acids. V was cut by 5 bases and J by 4 bases, with 15 bases left in between. The germline V gene has CDR1 LNHDA and CDR2 SQIVND (reference sequence). The CDR3 coding sequence is TGTGCCAGTAGTCTGCTATCGGGAGGGAATCAGCCCCAGCATTTT. Amino acid sequence: CASSLLSGGNQPQHF.

The V gene is TRBV9, the J gene TRBJ2-1; perhaps TRBD2 as D (5 bases). CDR1 and CDR2 from the germline V gene are SGDLS and YYNGEE. V was trimmed by 2 bases and J by 0 bases, leaving 6 bases between them. The CDR3 totals 14 residues. The CDR3 region has the DNA TGTGCCAGCAGCGTGGCGGGCTCCTACAATGAGCAGTTCTTC. It specifies CASSVAGSYNEQFF.

The rearrangement uses TRBV7-9 and TRBJ1-5; D may be TRBD1 (5 bases). CDR1 SEHNR and CDR2 FQNEAQ come from the germline V gene (reference sequence). V gave up 5 bases and J gave up 2 bases, with 13 bases separating them. This CDR3 is 15 amino acids long. CDR3 in amino acids: CASSDRTSGNQPQHF. The CDR3 DNA reads TGTGCCAGCAGCGATAGGACAAGTGGCAATCAGCCCCAGCATTTT.

The rearrangement joins TRBV19 to TRBJ1-4, with 7 bases fitting TRBD1. Trimming removed 6 bases from V and 7 bases from J; junction bases left unmatched: 11. There are 15 residues in the CDR3. CDR1 LNHDA and CDR2 SQIVND come from the germline V gene (reference sequence). This CDR3 is CASSLVSTGPEKLFF. The CDR3 coding sequence is TGTGCCAGTAGCCTGGTATCGACAGGGCCTGAAAAACTGTTTTTT.

This clone occurred once. The chain employs TRBV5-4 and TRBJ1-2, with D maybe TRBD1 (6 bases). Germline lookup yields CDR1 SGHNT and CDR2 YYREEE (reference sequence). This CDR3 is 14 amino acids long. With 4 bases removed from V and 0 bases from J, the gap between germline ends came to 10 bases. CDR3: CASSQGPANYGYTF. The CDR3 nucleotides are TGTGCCAGCAGCCAGGGGCCAGCTAACTATGGCTACACCTTC.

The rearrangement joins TRBV18 to TRBJ2-5, with 9 bases lining up with TRBD1. Germline V gene lookup returns CDR1 KGHSH and CDR2 LQKENI. The CDR3 runs 15 residues. The V and J ends lost 3 bases and 2 bases, in that order; junction bases with no gene match: 4. The CDR3 loop reads CASSPRDRAQETQYF. For the CDR3, the DNA is TGTGCCAGCTCACCGAGGGACAGGGCGCAAGAGACCCAGTACTTC. Drawing the rest from reference TRBV18 and TRBJ2-5, the complete variable domain is NAGVMQNPRHLVRRRGQEARLRCSPMKGHSHVYWYRQLPEEGLKFMVYLQKENIIDESGMPKERFSAEFPKEGPSILRIQQVVRGDSAAYFCASSPRDRAQETQYFGPGTRLLVL.

The chain is built from TRBV4-2 and TRBJ2-5; 9 positions match TRBD2. This CDR3 spans 18 amino acids. V lost 3 bases, J lost 4 bases, and 15 bases stayed unmatched. Looked up from germline, CDR1 is LGHNA and CDR2 is YNFKEQ. The CDR3 is CASSHYVEAGGPGETQYF. The CDR3 DNA is TGTGCCAGCAGCCATTACGTGGAGGCGGGGGGGCCGGGAGAGACCCAGTACTTC.

The chain has TRBV2 and TRBJ2-2, with D unclear. CDR3 length equals 17 residues. Deletions cut 3 bases from V and 2 bases from J, with 16 bases between. Germline-derived CDR1 and CDR2 are SNHLY and FYNNEI. Here the CDR3 reads CASSDSLGLINTGELFF. For the CDR3, the DNA is TGTGCCAGCAGTGACTCCCTAGGCCTCATTAACACCGGGGAGCTGTTTTTT. Supplemented by reference TRBV2 and TRBJ2-2, the full variable domain reads EPEVTQTPSHQVTQMGQEVILRCVPISNHLYFYWYRQILGQKVEFLVSFYNNEISEKSEIFDDQFSVERPDGSNFTLKIRSTKLEDSAMYFCASSDSLGLINTGELFFGEGSRLTVL.

CDR3 loop: CASSIGPSGEQFF. Written as DNA, the CDR3 is TGTGCCAGTAGTATAGGACCTAGCGGGGAGCAGTTCTTC. This chain connects TRBV19 to TRBJ2-1, with TRBD2 identical over 8 bases. CDR3 length equals 13 residues. Germline lookup yields CDR1 LNHDA and CDR2 SQIVND (reference sequence). V dropped 1 base and J dropped 10; count of bases not matched to a gene: 3.

J is TRBJ2-5 and V is TRBV3-1 (or the pseudogene TRBV3-2); D unclear. The germline V gene encodes CDR1 LGHDT and CDR2 YNNKEL (reference sequence). The CDR3 sequence is 12 residues long. The ends were cut back, 3 bases at V and 7 bases at J, with 9 bases in the middle. The CDR3 region has the DNA TGTGCCAGCAGCCAGACCCGAGGGACCCAGTACTTC. Residues: CASSQTRGTQYF.